These T cell receptor beta chains were read from a single sample in a study of blood T cell repertoires in COVID-19. Clones were sequenced by immunoSEQ multiplex PCR, and TCRdb holds only the in-frame ones, with some missing. The table has 340,000 or so clones, around 87% seen once. Sequencing was performed on peripheral blood. These receptors were obtained from a man aged 50 or older with active or convalescent COVID-19. CDR3s include the opening cysteine and the closing phenylalanine or tryptophan. Each record gives: clone size, D gene, J gene, V gene, CDR3 protein, CDR3 DNA. A D gene is named only where the DNA matches it firmly. The size of a clone is reported for some rows only, either as once, few or many, or as a class for expanded clones.

>-|TRBD1|TRBJ2-2|TRBV6-1
CASSVTTGVGTGELFF
TGTGCCAGCAGTGTTACAACAGGGGTGGGCACCGGGGAGCTGTTTTTT
>-|-|TRBJ2-5|TRBV6-2/TRBV6-3
CASSYESGIETQYF
TGTGCCAGCAGTTACGAGTCGGGGATTGAGACCCAGTACTTC
>-|-|TRBJ1-1|TRBV5-1
CASSPIGDTEAFF
TGCGCCAGCAGCCCTATAGGGGACACTGAAGCTTTCTTT
>-|TRBD1|TRBJ1-2|TRBV7-2
CASSLGGQGVVHGYTF
TGTGCCAGCAGCTTAGGGGGACAGGGGGTGGTCCATGGCTACACCTTC
>few|-|TRBJ1-1|TRBV19
CASSPIVGRNSEAFF
TGTGCCAGTAGTCCCATAGTGGGGCGGAACTCTGAAGCTTTCTTT
>once|-|TRBJ1-2|TRBV6-2/TRBV6-3
CASSYFADYGYTF
TGTGCCAGCAGTTACTTTGCAGACTATGGCTACACCTTC
>-|TRBD2|TRBJ2-3|TRBV29-1
CSVEGRGTRDTQYF
TGCAGCGTTGAAGGGCGGGGGACGAGAGATACGCAGTATTTT
>once|-|TRBJ1-2|TRBV2
CASTSSQPARGSYGYTF
TGTGCCAGCACTAGCAGCCAACCCGCCCGGGGATCCTATGGCTACACCTTC
>-|-|TRBJ1-1|TRBV15
CATSRVVRQNTEAFF
TGTGCCACCAGCAGAGTGGTGAGACAGAACACTGAAGCTTTCTTT
>-|-|TRBJ1-1|TRBV19
CASSILDRNTEAFF
TGTGCCAGTAGTATACTAGACAGGAACACTGAAGCTTTCTTT
>-|TRBD1|TRBJ1-1|TRBV11-3
CASSPGQGNAMNTEAFF
TGTGCCAGCAGCCCCGGACAGGGGAACGCCATGAACACTGAAGCTTTCTTT
>-|-|TRBJ2-4|TRBV11-2
CASSQTENIQYF
TGTGCCAGCAGCCAAACAGAAAACATTCAGTACTTC
>-|TRBD1|TRBJ2-3|TRBV5-4
CASSFGQGITDTQYF
TGTGCCAGCAGCTTCGGACAGGGTATCACAGATACGCAGTATTTT
>-|-|TRBJ1-6|TRBV18
CASSRRTEGSRDSPLHF
TGTGCCAGCTCACGACGCACGGAAGGGAGTAGGGATTCACCCCTCCACTTT
>-|-|TRBJ1-1|TRBV7-9
CASRHTGTVNTEAFF
TGTGCCAGCAGACATACTGGCACAGTGAACACTGAAGCTTTCTTT
>-|-|TRBJ2-2|TRBV5-1
CASSLQGATGELFF
TGCGCCAGCAGCCTCCAAGGAGCCACCGGGGAGCTGTTTTTT
>-|TRBD2|TRBJ2-7|TRBV7-3
CASSLSSSRGGGEQYF
TGTGCCAGCAGCTTAAGTTCGTCGCGGGGGGGCGGCGAGCAGTACTTC
>once|TRBD2|TRBJ2-2|TRBV6-5
CASGGTSDTGELFF
TGTGCCAGCGGGGGGACTAGCGACACCGGGGAGCTGTTTTTT
>-|-|TRBJ1-5|TRBV20-1
CSASTGEGQPQHF
TGCAGTGCTAGTACGGGGGAAGGTCAGCCCCAGCATTTT
>-|-|TRBJ1-1|TRBV5-4
CASSGRTRGSNTEAFF
TGTGCCAGCAGCGGTAGGACCCGGGGGTCGAACACTGAAGCTTTCTTT
>-|TRBD1|TRBJ2-3|TRBV28
CASSSHPQGAQDTQYF
TGTGCCAGCAGTTCCCATCCACAGGGGGCGCAGGATACGCAGTATTTT
>once|-|TRBJ2-3|TRBV18
CASSQLGTINTDTQYF
TGTGCCAGCTCACAACTCGGGACAATAAACACAGATACGCAGTATTTT
>-|TRBD2|TRBJ2-4|TRBV2
CASSDGTSDIQYF
TGTGCCAGCAGTGACGGGACTAGCGACATTCAGTACTTC
>-|TRBD2|TRBJ2-1|TRBV10-1
CASSVVAGNEQFF
TGCGCCAGCAGCGTAGTAGCGGGAAATGAGCAGTTCTTC
>-|-|TRBJ1-2|TRBV7-8
CASSSVNYGYTF
TGTGCCAGCAGCTCAGTTAACTATGGCTACACCTTC
>-|TRBD1|TRBJ2-7|TRBV14
CASSQGDRETYEQYF
TGTGCCAGCAGCCAAGGGGACAGGGAGACCTACGAGCAGTACTTC
>-|-|TRBJ1-4|TRBV6-6
CASSYSVGGASEKLFF
TGTGCCAGCAGTTACTCCGTTGGAGGGGCCAGTGAAAAACTGTTTTTT
>-|-|TRBJ1-2|TRBV3-1/TRBV3-2
CASLHRSYGYTF
TGTGCCAGCCTTCATAGATCCTATGGCTACACCTTC
>-|TRBD1|TRBJ1-2|TRBV3-1/TRBV3-2
CASSQEGQGLYGYTF
TGTGCCAGCAGCCAGGAAGGACAGGGCCTCTATGGCTACACCTTC
>-|-|TRBJ1-2|TRBV28
CASSPQVDYGYTF
TGTGCCAGCAGTCCCCAGGTTGACTATGGCTACACCTTC
>once|-|TRBJ2-1|TRBV7-2
CASSSGAPYEQFF
TGTGCCAGCAGCTCAGGTGCCCCCTATGAGCAGTTCTTC
>-|TRBD1|TRBJ2-2|TRBV12-3/TRBV12-4
CASSRQGAGELFF
TGTGCCAGCAGTCGGCAGGGGGCCGGGGAGCTGTTTTTT
>-|-|TRBJ1-5|TRBV18
CASSPVGSNQPQHF
TGTGCCAGCTCACCCGTCGGTAGCAATCAGCCCCAGCATTTT
>-|-|TRBJ2-3|TRBV5-1
CASSLEGEADTQYF
TGCGCCAGCAGCTTGGAAGGTGAGGCAGATACGCAGTATTTT
>-|-|TRBJ1-6|TRBV28
CASSLPGALSYSPLHF
TGTGCCAGCAGCCTACCGGGAGCTCTCTCCTATTCACCCCTCCACTTT
>-|-|TRBJ1-5|TRBV5-1
CASSFGGRGKDSNQPQHF
TGCGCCAGCAGCTTTGGAGGCCGGGGGAAGGATAGCAATCAGCCCCAGCATTTT
>-|-|TRBJ1-6|TRBV7-9
CASGRRGRNSPLHF
TGTGCCTCCGGCCGCAGGGGACGGAATTCACCCCTCCACTTT
>-|TRBD1|TRBJ1-4|TRBV7-9
CASSPGDSRNEKLFF
TGTGCCAGCAGCCCCGGGGACAGCCGAAATGAAAAACTGTTTTTT
>-|-|TRBJ1-5|TRBV28
CASSLKLARWQPQHF
TGTGCCAGCAGTTTAAAATTAGCGAGGTGGCAGCCCCAGCATTTT
>-|-|TRBJ2-3|TRBV28
CASSSPPRNTQYF
TGTGCCAGCAGTTCTCCCCCCCGTAATACGCAGTATTTT
>-|TRBD1|TRBJ2-7|TRBV5-1
CASSIPRDSPRSYEQYF
TGCGCCAGCAGCATCCCCCGGGACAGCCCACGCTCCTACGAGCAGTACTTC
>-|TRBD1|TRBJ1-2|TRBV2
CASSLRQGAYGYTF
TGTGCCAGCAGTTTACGGCAGGGGGCCTATGGCTACACCTTC
>once|-|TRBJ2-1|TRBV10-3
CAISDSREDEQFF
TGTGCCATCAGTGACTCCCGCGAGGATGAGCAGTTCTTC
>-|TRBD1|TRBJ1-2|TRBV30
CAGSTGTGIGDGYTF
TGTGCCGGATCTACCGGGACAGGGATTGGGGATGGCTACACCTTC
>-|-|TRBJ2-7|TRBV21-1
CASSKVLVSSYEQYF
TGTGCCAGCAGCAAAGTCCTGGTCAGCTCCTACGAGCAGTACTTC
>-|TRBD1|TRBJ1-1|TRBV2
CARSQGSQSEAFF
TGTGCCAGGTCACAGGGGTCCCAGTCTGAAGCTTTCTTT
>-|-|TRBJ2-3|TRBV6-1
CASSEHGSTDTQYF
TGTGCCAGCAGTGAACACGGGAGCACAGATACGCAGTATTTT
>-|-|TRBJ2-3|TRBV21-1
CASSKKAQVTDTQYF
TGTGCCAGCAGCAAGAAGGCACAGGTTACAGATACGCAGTATTTT
>-|TRBD1|TRBJ1-5|TRBV28
CASSQGQGGGNQPQHF
TGTGCCAGCAGTCAGGGACAGGGAGGAGGCAATCAGCCCCAGCATTTT
>-|-|TRBJ2-2|TRBV7-6
CASSLVTGGDTGELFF
TGTGCCAGCAGCTTAGTTACAGGGGGGGACACCGGGGAGCTGTTTTTT
>-|TRBD2|TRBJ2-5|TRBV24-1
CATRGGSLQETQYF
TGTGCCACCAGGGGGGGGTCGCTCCAAGAGACCCAGTACTTC
>-|-|TRBJ1-2|TRBV18
CASSPGAPYGYGYTF
TGTGCCAGCTCACCAGGGGCCCCATATGGTTATGGCTACACCTTC